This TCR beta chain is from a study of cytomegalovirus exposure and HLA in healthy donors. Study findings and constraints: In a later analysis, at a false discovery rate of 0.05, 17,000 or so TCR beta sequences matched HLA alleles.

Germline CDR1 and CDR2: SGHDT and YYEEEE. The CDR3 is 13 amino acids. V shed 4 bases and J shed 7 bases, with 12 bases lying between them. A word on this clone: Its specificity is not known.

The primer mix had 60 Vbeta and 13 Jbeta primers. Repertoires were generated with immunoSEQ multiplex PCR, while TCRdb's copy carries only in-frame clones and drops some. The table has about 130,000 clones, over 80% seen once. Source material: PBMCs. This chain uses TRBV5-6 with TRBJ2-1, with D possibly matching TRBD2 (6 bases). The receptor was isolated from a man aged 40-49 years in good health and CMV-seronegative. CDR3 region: CASSHTGANEQFF. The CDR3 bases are TGTGCCAGCAGCCATACGGGAGCAAATGAGCAGTTCTTC.